This T cell receptor (beta chain) emerged from a study of early T cells in non-severe SARS-CoV-2 infection. Turning to the study itself: Alpha and beta chains were unpaired, from unsorted whole-blood bulk RNA.

This CDR3 is built from 15 residues. Trimming cost V 6 bases and J 9 bases; bases outside gene matches: 9. Germline loops: CDR1 MNHEY, CDR2 SVGAGI. About this clonotype itself: Its antigen is not identified.

Attached unique molecular identifiers marked individual cDNA molecules. In TCRdb, the 5' RACE reads were re-called with MiXCR into one record per CDR3 protein. The data contain roughly 56,000 distinct CDR3 sequences, about 10% of them singletons. Broader study findings: Anti-spike CD8 responses were favored in VDJdb matching, and private and CD4 specificities were missed.

This TCR came from an adult who was a healthcare worker with PCR-confirmed SARS-CoV-2 infection or an uninfected control (not recorded which). V usage is TRBV6-5 and J usage is TRBJ2-1; the match to TRBD2 covers 12 bases. Sequenced: whole blood. CDR3 bases: TGTGCCAGCAGCACTAAGACTAGCGGGAGAGGTGAGCAGTTCTTC. It translates to CASSTKTSGRGEQFF.